This T cell receptor beta chain was observed in a study of blood T cell repertoires in COVID-19. Study context: Sample material is recorded as cDNA or gDNA derived from T cells, B-cell-depleted T cells, or PBMCs.

The CDR3 consists of 13 residues. V lost 2 bases to trimming and J lost 6 bases, with 7 bases between them. Germline CDR1 and CDR2: LNHDA and SQIVND (reference sequence). Per the original methods: Quantification of nucleated cells was approximated via reference gene primer amplification. TCRdb keeps only in-frame clones here, not all; method: immunoSEQ multiplex PCR. V, J and clone size were drawn from that table, and D and trimming were deduced from the DNA. The sample lists some 240,000 clones; approximately 80% were seen once. The clonotype was recovered from a human donor in a cohort sampled during active COVID-19. The rearrangement joins TRBV19 to TRBJ2-2, with no clear D. Sequenced: peripheral blood. CDR3 amino acids: CASSISRAGELFF. In DNA, the CDR3 is TGTGCCAGTAGTATATCCCGGGCCGGGGAGCTGTTTTTT.